This T cell receptor (beta chain) was sequenced during a study of blood T cell repertoires in COVID-19. Study-wide background: Sites across the United States, Italy and Spain contributed samples from acute and convalescent COVID-19. Sources were T cells, B-cell-depleted T cells, or PBMCs; the material itself was cDNA or gDNA.

Only in-frame clones appear in the TCRdb table, and some are missing; sequencing was by immunoSEQ multiplex PCR. The table lists 200,000 to 250,000 clones, roughly 92% of them singletons. Trimming removed 1 base from V and 2 bases from J, with 15 bases in between. Germline values: CDR1 SEHNR, CDR2 FQNEAQ (reference sequence). The CDR3 runs to 16 residues. The gene calls are TRBV7-9 and TRBJ2-7; weak D call: TRBD1 (6 bases). The TCR originated in a man between 60 and 70 years old with COVID-19, enrolled during active disease. Material for sequencing was peripheral blood. The CDR3 coding sequence is TGTGCCAGCAGCTTAGATCTGGGGGCACGAACCTACGAGCAGTACTTC. This translates into CASSLDLGARTYEQYF.